This T cell receptor beta chain emerged from a study of blood T cell repertoires in COVID-19. Across the whole study: Both acute and convalescent COVID-19 samples were obtained from the United States, Italy and Spain. Sample material is recorded as cDNA or gDNA derived from T cells, B-cell-depleted T cells, or PBMCs.

The CDR3 is 17 residues long. Looked up from germline, CDR1 is SGHVS and CDR2 is FQNEAQ. V shed 6 bases and J 5 bases; nucleotides not matched to a gene: 18. In the original processing: Using reference gene primer amplification, nucleated cell counts were estimated. The assay was immunoSEQ multiplex PCR, and TCRdb's table has in-frame clones only and misses some. V, J and clone size are taken as reported in that table, and D and trimming were inferred from the DNA itself. The data hold roughly 100,000 clones, with 85% to 90% observed a single time. The chain employs TRBV7-8 and TRBJ2-5; 7 nucleotides line up with TRBD1. Sequenced material: peripheral blood. The TCR sequence derives from a man aged 45-60 years with acute or convalescent COVID-19. The CDR3 region has the DNA TGTGCCAGCAGAGAACATCCGGGACAGCTGCCCCGGGAGACCCAGTACTTC. Its translation is CASREHPGQLPRETQYF.